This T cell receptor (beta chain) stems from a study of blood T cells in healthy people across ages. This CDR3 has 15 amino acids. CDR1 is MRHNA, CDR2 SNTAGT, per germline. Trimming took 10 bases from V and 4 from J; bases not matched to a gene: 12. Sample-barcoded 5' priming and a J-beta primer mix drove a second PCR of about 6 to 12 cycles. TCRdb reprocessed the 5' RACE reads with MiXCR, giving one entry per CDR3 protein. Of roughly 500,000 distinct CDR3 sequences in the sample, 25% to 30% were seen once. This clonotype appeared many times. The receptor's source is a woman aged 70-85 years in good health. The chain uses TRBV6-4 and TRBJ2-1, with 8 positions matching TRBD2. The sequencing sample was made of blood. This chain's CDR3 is CATALRSGGYNEQFF. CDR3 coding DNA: TGTGCCACAGCCCTGAGAAGCGGGGGATACAATGAGCAGTTCTTC.